The source of this T cell receptor beta chain is a study of blood T cell repertoires in COVID-19 (dated by TCRdb to 2019 to 2021). About the investigation overall: Collaborator samples came from the United States, Italy and Spain and covered acute and convalescent phases of COVID-19. A freely available public database, intended as a resource for researchers studying the immune response to SARS-CoV-2, is where the repertoires were released. Where available, HLA class I and class II types were obtained from metadata supplied by the sample provider rather than from assay-based typing. The sample metadata nearly always contained a de-identified subject ID, COVID-19 status, age in years and sex. Samples came from the ongoing ImmuneRACE study (first 160 participants) plus 1,254 subjects from 6 global collaborators. The dataset comprised deeply sampled blood TCRbeta repertoires from subjects exposed to, actively infected with, or recovered from COVID-19. The prospective study material was composed of cDNA or gDNA derived from T cells, B-cell-depleted T cells, or PBMCs. The paper's findings and limits, for the study overall: The quantity of clinical and demographic metadata differed by source and by participant and was supplied without curation.

TCRbeta CDR3 regions were amplified from genomic DNA by means of the immunoSEQ Assay, a bias-controlled multiplex PCR. The authors' pipeline ran thus. The number of nucleated cells in each sample was estimated by amplification of reference gene primers within the assay. To quantify the absolute abundance of each unique TCRbeta CDR3 rearrangement, sequence reads were collapsed and filtered. For each sample, productive Simpson clonality was calculated by taking the square root of Simpson's diversity index across productive rearrangements. Drawn from immuneACCESS, this table holds only the in-frame rearrangements with V and J called that TCRdb kept. Clones are partly lost; checked studies trace under half to an unresolved V gene and leave the rest unexplained. From that table come the V and J calls and clone size; the DNA was used to work out D and trimming. For this sample the table gives about 330,000 clones, of which approximately 90% were detected only once. Roughly 4% of the sample belongs to the ten largest clones.

V is trimmed back by 6 bases and J by 5 bases, and the junction contains 11 bases that no gene match accounts for. CDR1 and CDR2 are read off the germline V gene (reference sequence) as MNHEY and SMNVEV. Taken from cysteine to phenylalanine, the CDR3 has 16 residues. The DNA shown is the 48-base CDR3, in frame from base 1. A word on this clone: What antigen it recognizes has not been identified. No qualities accompany the bases; no much larger clone lies one base away.

Each collaborating institution followed its own protocols to collect whole blood in K2EDTA tubes. For TCRbeta analysis, collaborators shipped samples as frozen whole blood, isolated PBMCs, or DNA extracted from either of those sample types. The origin of this receptor is a woman between 45 and 60 years old with active or convalescent COVID-19. Sequenced: peripheral blood. This receptor chain uses TRBV27 and TRBJ2-2, with TRBD2 matching 8 junction bases. The DNA reads TGTGCCAGCAGCACGACACACACTAGCGGTACCGGGGAGCTGTTTTTT. Its translation reads: CASSTTHTSGTGELFF.